This T cell receptor (beta chain) was profiled in a study of neurological immune-mediated disorders (dated by TCRdb to about 2019). With regard to the full study: Of the roughly 34 multiple sclerosis patients, some 30 had relapsing-remitting MS and 3 had secondary progressive MS. The 90 to 110 TCR-beta libraries covered PBMC samples along with longitudinal samples, technical triplicates, and paired sorted CD4+ and CD8+ T-cell subsets. The study compared peripheral blood TCR-beta repertoires of HTLV-I-associated myelopathy (HAM/TSP) patients, multiple sclerosis patients and healthy controls using UMI-based sequencing. The cohort comprised 60 to 75 subjects: approximately 15 HAM/TSP patients, around 34 multiple sclerosis patients and approximately 20 healthy controls. What the authors observed across the whole study: The MS cluster was not associated with any clinical or MRI features, and the authors stated that larger cohorts are needed. Repertoires from 18 of 34 MS patients were grouped by phylogenetic analysis into a cluster of related CDR3 sequences, suggesting a possible repertoire-level signature. No identical CDR3 amino acid sequences were found to be shared among expanded clones across subjects, suggesting that TCR-beta repertoires were private in all groups. The highest TCR clonal expansion was observed in HAM/TSP patients, whereas the lowest was observed in MS patients, even when compared with healthy controls.

cDNA was synthesized by template-switch 5'RACE using a primer with a 10-nucleotide random unique molecular identifier that tagged each TCR transcript. Every sequencing run yielded over 200 million TCR-beta sequences covering 15-18 subjects. Total RNA was extracted with the RNeasy kit. TCR-beta VDJ regions were amplified with primers for the TCR constant region and the 5'RACE anchor, using the KAPA Real-time Library Amplification kit. A first PCR added sample indexes and Illumina adaptors, and a second PCR then raised library yield. After Ampure bead purification, the TCR product of roughly 650 bp was size-selected on a 2% E-gel SizeSelection system. Library quality was checked on a Bioanalyzer, concentration was measured with Qubit, and libraries were quantified with the Kapa Library Quantification kit before pooling. An Illumina HiSeq 2500 was used to sequence the libraries paired-end at 2 x 150 bp. To increase sequence diversity, 25-30% phiX was spiked into each library pool. The published analysis was carried out like this. Quality-filtered reads were processed with the UMI-based MiGEC pipeline, which removed over 80% of raw TCR sequences during error correction. VDJ genes were aligned to IMGT germline references, and each clonotype was defined by a unique CDR3 amino acid sequence together with V-J genes. Clonal expansion, Shannon diversity and CDR3 relatedness were evaluated with VDJtools (CalcPairwiseDistances, ClusterSamples), while phylogenetic trees were built in CLCbio workbench. A clone was classed as expanded if it had 8 or more unique UMIs, a cutoff based on coefficient-of-variation modelling across technical triplicates. The public reads were reanalyzed by TCRdb: fastp trimming at Q25, MiXCR alignment, in-frame beta chains only. Duplicate CDR3 protein sequences are folded into a single record with the most common DNA and genes. The V and J calls here are based on TCRdb, not the publication. The sample data list tens of thousands of distinct CDR3 sequences, and 4.1% of these were observed just once. The ten largest clonotypes hold roughly 2.7% of the sample.

Libraries from unsorted PBMCs were made from 2 million PBMCs kept in RNAlater at -80 degrees C until RNA extraction. Multiple sclerosis patients were enrolled in a US clinical protocol evaluating disease progression by magnetic resonance imaging. Peripheral blood was subjected to Ficoll-Hypaque density gradient centrifugation to isolate PBMCs, which were then cryopreserved in liquid nitrogen. From a lookup of the germline V gene (reference sequence), CDR1 and CDR2 are SGHKS and YYEKEE. Ends trimmed: V by 0 bases, J by 4 bases; bases unmatched to a gene: 4. The CDR3 spans 16 residues, from the cysteine through the phenylalanine. Here the CDR3 DNA is all that survives: 48 bases in frame from base 1. This clonotype was counted ten times or more. It lacks a known antigen. No much larger clonotype is one base removed from it; base qualities were not supplied.

This clonotype originated in a man in his forties or fifties with multiple sclerosis. The sample comprised PBMCs. This chain is built from TRBV5-5 and TRBJ1-6; a stretch of 7 junction bases matches TRBD1. The bases are TGTGCCAGCAGCTTGGGGACAGGTTTTTATAATTCACCCCTCCACTTT. Its product reads: CASSLGTGFYNSPLHF.